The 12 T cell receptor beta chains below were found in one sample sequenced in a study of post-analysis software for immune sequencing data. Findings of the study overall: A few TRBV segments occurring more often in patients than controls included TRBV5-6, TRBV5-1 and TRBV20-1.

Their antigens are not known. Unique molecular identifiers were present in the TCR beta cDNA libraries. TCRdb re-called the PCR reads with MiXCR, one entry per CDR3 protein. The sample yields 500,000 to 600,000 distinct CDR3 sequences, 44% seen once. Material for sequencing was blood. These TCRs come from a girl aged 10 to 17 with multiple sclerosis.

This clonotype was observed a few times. CDR3 in amino acids: CASSPTVGTGSGYTF. The DNA for the CDR3 is TGTGCCAGCAGTCCCACCGTTGGGACAGGTAGTGGCTACACCTTC. The rearrangement uses TRBV28 and TRBJ1-2; TRBD1 matches at 8 bases. The CDR3 runs 15 residues. The germline V gene has CDR1 MDHEN and CDR2 SYDVKM. J gave up 7 bases and V 5 bases, and 12 bases lay outside the gene matches.

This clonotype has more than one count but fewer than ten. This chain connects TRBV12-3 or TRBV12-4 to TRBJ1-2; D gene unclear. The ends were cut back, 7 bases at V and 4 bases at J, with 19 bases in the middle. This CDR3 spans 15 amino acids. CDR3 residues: CASTEDPTPLYGYTF. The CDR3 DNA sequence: TGTGCCAGCACCGAGGACCCAACGCCCCTCTATGGCTACACCTTC.

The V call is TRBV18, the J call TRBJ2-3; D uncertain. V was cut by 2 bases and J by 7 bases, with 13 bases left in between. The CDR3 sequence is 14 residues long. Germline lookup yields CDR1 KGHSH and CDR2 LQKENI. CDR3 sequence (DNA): TGTGCCAGCTCACCAGCAAGGGAAGGCAATACGCAGTATTTT. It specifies CASSPAREGNTQYF.

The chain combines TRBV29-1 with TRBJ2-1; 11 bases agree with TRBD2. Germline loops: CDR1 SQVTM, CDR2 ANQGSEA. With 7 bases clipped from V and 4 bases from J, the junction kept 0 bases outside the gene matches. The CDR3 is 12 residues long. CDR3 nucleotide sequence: TGCAGCGCTAGCGGGAGGTACAATGAGCAGTTCTTC. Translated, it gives CSASGRYNEQFF.

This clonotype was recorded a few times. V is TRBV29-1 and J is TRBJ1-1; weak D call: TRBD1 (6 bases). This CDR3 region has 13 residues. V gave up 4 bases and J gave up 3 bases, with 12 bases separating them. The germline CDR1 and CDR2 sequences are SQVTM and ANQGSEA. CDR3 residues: CSVALRGDTEAFF. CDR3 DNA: TGCAGCGTTGCCCTAAGGGGGGACACTGAAGCTTTCTTT.

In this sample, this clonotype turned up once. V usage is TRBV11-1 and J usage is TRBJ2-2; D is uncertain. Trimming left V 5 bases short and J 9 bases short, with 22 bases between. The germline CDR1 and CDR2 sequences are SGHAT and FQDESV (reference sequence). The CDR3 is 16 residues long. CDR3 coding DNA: TGTGCCAGCAGCCCCTCTTGGGGTACCGTCCCTCGGGAGCTGTTTTTT. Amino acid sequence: CASSPSWGTVPRELFF.

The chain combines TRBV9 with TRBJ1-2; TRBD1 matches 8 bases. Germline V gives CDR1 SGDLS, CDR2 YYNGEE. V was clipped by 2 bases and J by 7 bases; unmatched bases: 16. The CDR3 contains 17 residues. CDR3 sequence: CASSVTPGTGSRPGYTF. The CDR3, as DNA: TGTGCCAGCAGCGTGACTCCCGGGACAGGCTCCCGCCCTGGCTACACCTTC. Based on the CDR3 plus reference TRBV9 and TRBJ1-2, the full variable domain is DSGVTQTPKHLITATGQRVTLRCSPRSGDLSVYWYQQSLDQGLQFLIQYYNGEERAKGNILERFSAQQFPDLHSELNLSSLELGDSALYFCASSVTPGTGSRPGYTFGSGTRLTVV.

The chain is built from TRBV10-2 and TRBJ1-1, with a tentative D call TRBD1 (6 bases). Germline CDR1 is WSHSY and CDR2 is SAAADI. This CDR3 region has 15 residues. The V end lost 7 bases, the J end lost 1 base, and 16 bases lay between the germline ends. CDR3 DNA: TGCGCCAGCACCCCCATCTCAGGGGCGAACACTGAAGCTTTCTTT. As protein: CASTPISGANTEAFF.

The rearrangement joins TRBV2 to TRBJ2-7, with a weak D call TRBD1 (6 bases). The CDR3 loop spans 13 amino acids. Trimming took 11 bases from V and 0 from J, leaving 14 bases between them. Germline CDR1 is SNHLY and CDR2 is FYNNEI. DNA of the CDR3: TGTGCCTGCGGCCGGGACAACTCCTACGAGCAGTACTTC. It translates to CACGRDNSYEQYF.

The chain's CDR3 is CATSDGGREAFF. As DNA, the CDR3 is TGTGCCACCAGTGATGGGGGGCGTGAAGCTTTCTTT. The chain recombines TRBV24-1 with TRBJ1-1; tentatively, D is TRBD1 (6 bases). V dropped 3 bases and J dropped 7 bases, with 8 bases sitting between them. The CDR3 spans 12 residues. Germline-derived CDR1 and CDR2 are KGHDR and SFDVKD.

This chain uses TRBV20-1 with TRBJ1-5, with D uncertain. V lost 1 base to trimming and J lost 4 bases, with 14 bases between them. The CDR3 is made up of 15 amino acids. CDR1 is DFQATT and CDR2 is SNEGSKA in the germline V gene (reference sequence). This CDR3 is CSARGSGRLNQPQHF. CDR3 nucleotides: TGCAGTGCTAGAGGGTCAGGACGTTTAAATCAGCCCCAGCATTTT.

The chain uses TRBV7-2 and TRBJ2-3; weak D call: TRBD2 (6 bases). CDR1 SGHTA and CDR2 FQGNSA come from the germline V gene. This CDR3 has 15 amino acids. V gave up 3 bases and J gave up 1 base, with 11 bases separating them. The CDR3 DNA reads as TGTGCCAGCAGCTTGTTTCCTAGCGGCACAGATACGCAGTATTTT. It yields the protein CASSLFPSGTDTQYF. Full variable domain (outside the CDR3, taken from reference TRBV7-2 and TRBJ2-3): GAGVSQSPSNKVTEKGKDVELRCDPISGHTALYWYRQSLGQGLEFLIYFQGNSAPDKSGLPSDRFSAERTGGSVSTLTIQRTQQEDSAVYLCASSLFPSGTDTQYFGPGTRLTVL.